This T cell receptor (beta chain) was retrieved from a study of T-cell reconstitution after alpha-beta-depleted transplantation in children. A few counts support this clonotype. Germline V CDR1 and CDR2: SGHTA, FQGNSA. V lost 2 bases to trimming and J lost 2 bases, with 13 bases between them. The CDR3 extends over 15 amino acids. Researchers prepared the TCRbeta library using unique molecular identifiers, the study reports. MiXCR, applied by TCRdb to the PCR reads, yields one record per CDR3 protein. The sample has a few hundred thousand distinct CDR3 sequences, around 27% seen once; the top ten hold 36%.

The sample in question was PBMCs, obtained before TCRalphabeta/CD19-depleted stem cell transplant. The V gene is TRBV7-2, the J gene TRBJ2-7; D unclear. The source is a boy under two years old with Wiskott-Aldrich syndrome, due to receive a stem cell transplant. CDR3 bases: TGTGCCAGCAGCTTACTCGGACCACGACCCTACGAGCAGTACTTC. Translating it yields CASSLLGPRPYEQYF. Drawing the rest from reference TRBV7-2 and TRBJ2-7, the complete variable domain is GAGVSQSPSNKVTEKGKDVELRCDPISGHTALYWYRQSLGQGLEFLIYFQGNSAPDKSGLPSDRFSAERTGGSVSTLTIQRTQQEDSAVYLCASSLLGPRPYEQYFGPGTRLTVT.